Each of the 18 T cell receptor beta chains below was sequenced from the same sample in a study of graft-versus-host responses after intestinal transplantation. Profiling relied on immunoSEQ multiplex PCR, and the TCRdb table lists in-frame clones only, not all of them. The sample has about 92,000 clones, around nine tenths seen once. These receptors' antigens are unknown. The material sequenced was unstimulated CD8+ T cells sorted from spleen or lymph node cells, taken before intestinal transplant. The receptor source for this set is a human donor who received an intestinal transplant.

This clone came up once. The chain uses TRBV10-3 and TRBJ1-5, with D tentatively TRBD1 (5 bases). This CDR3 has 15 residues. CDR1 ENHRY and CDR2 SYGVKD come from the germline V gene. Trimming stripped 2 bases from V and 1 base from J, with 9 bases between. The DNA for the CDR3 is TGTGCCATCAGTGAGACCCGGGACAGCAATCAGCCCCAGCATTTT. Residues: CAISETRDSNQPQHF.

This chain links TRBV27 with TRBJ2-1; no reliable D call. Deletions cut 3 bases from V and 7 bases from J, with 10 bases between. The CDR3 has 13 amino acids. Germline values: CDR1 MNHEY, CDR2 SMNVEV (reference sequence). The CDR3: CASSFYQENEQFF. The CDR3 DNA follows: TGTGCCAGCAGTTTTTATCAGGAGAATGAGCAGTTCTTC.

The rearrangement links TRBV6-5 to TRBJ1-5, with D uncertain. This CDR3 is built from 13 residues. V lost 0 bases and J lost 5, with 5 bases in between. Germline V CDR1 and CDR2: MNHEY, SVGAGI. The CDR3 nucleotides read TGTGCCAGCAGTTACTCGTTTGATCAGCCCCAGCATTTT. This sequence encodes CASSYSFDQPQHF.

A few counts support this clone. One end of the junction fails to match germline, which may point to a read error. This chain connects TRBV4-1 to TRBJ2-7; D gene ambiguous. Germline V gene lookup returns CDR1 MGHRA and CDR2 YSYEKL. CDR3 length: 13 amino acids. This chain's CDR3 is CASSQYPSNEQYF. CDR3 coding DNA: TGCGCCAGCAGCCAGTATCCCTCCAACGAGCAGTACTTC.

This rearrangement joins TRBV11-2 to TRBJ2-5; tentative D call: TRBD2 (6 bases). Trimming removed 5 bases at V and 2 bases at J, with 15 bases between. Germline V gene data show CDR1 as SGHAT and CDR2 as FQNNGV. This CDR3 region has 15 residues. The CDR3 coding sequence is TGTGCCAGCAGCGGGGGGACTGATCCACAAGAGACCCAGTACTTC. This sequence encodes CASSGGTDPQETQYF.

V and J are TRBV15 and TRBJ2-2; 16 nucleotides align to TRBD2. Germline V CDR1 and CDR2: LNHNV, YYDKDF (reference sequence). The CDR3 contains 20 residues. V trimming: 4 bases; J trimming: 5 bases; junction bases outside the gene matches: 13. The CDR3 region has the DNA TGTGCCACCAGCACGACCCCGGGACTAGCGGGAGGGCCAGGAACCGGGGAGCTGTTTTTT. Protein: CATSTTPGLAGGPGTGELFF.

J is TRBJ2-2 and V is TRBV13; D gene ambiguous. Trimming removed 5 bases from V and 4 bases from J, with 5 bases in between. The germline CDR1 and CDR2 sequences are PRHDT and FYEKMQ (reference sequence). This CDR3 is 12 amino acids long. The CDR3 region is CASSQATGELFF. The CDR3 region has the DNA TGTGCCAGCAGCCAGGCCACCGGGGAGCTGTTTTTT.

The V call is TRBV4-1, the J call TRBJ1-2, with D perhaps TRBD1 (5 bases). This CDR3 region has 14 residues. Per the germline V gene, CDR1 is MGHRA and CDR2 is YSYEKL. Trimming took 3 bases from V and 0 from J, leaving 8 bases between them. For the CDR3, the DNA is TGCGCCAGCAGCCAGACGGGGGCTAACTATGGCTACACCTTC. Amino acid sequence: CASSQTGANYGYTF.

The chain recombines TRBV19 with TRBJ2-1; TRBD2 aligns across 10 bases. CDR1 is LNHDA and CDR2 is SQIVND in the germline V gene (reference sequence). Trimming at V came to 5 bases and at J to 4 bases, leaving 5 bases not matched to a gene. The CDR3 loop spans 15 amino acids. CDR3 in amino acids: CASSPAGGGYNEQFF. The CDR3, as DNA: TGTGCCAGTAGTCCAGCGGGAGGGGGGTACAATGAGCAGTTCTTC.

The genes are TRBV7-6 and TRBJ1-1; D unresolved. The germline V gene encodes CDR1 SGHVS and CDR2 FNYEAQ. The CDR3 extends over 14 amino acids. The V and J ends lost 3 bases and 3 bases respectively, with 11 bases between them. The chain's CDR3 is CASSLYFWDTEAFF. The CDR3 region has the DNA TGTGCCAGCAGCTTGTATTTTTGGGACACTGAAGCTTTCTTT.

The V and J genes are TRBV29-1 and TRBJ2-3; 7 nucleotides match TRBD2. Germline CDR1 and CDR2: SQVTM and ANQGSEA. V trimming: 1 base; J trimming: 1 base; junction bases outside the gene matches: 8. The CDR3 has 16 residues. The CDR3 nucleotides are TGCAGCGTTGAAGGGGGGGGGTTCAGGCGCACAGATACGCAGTATTTT. Translation: CSVEGGGFRRTDTQYF.

This clone was picked up one time. The rearrangement joins TRBV30 to TRBJ1-1; TRBD1 is a possible D gene (6 bases). The germline gives CDR1 GTSNPN, CDR2 SVGIG (reference sequence). The ends were cut back, 2 bases at V and 6 bases at J, with 13 bases in the middle. The CDR3 is 13 residues long. The CDR3 DNA reads as TGTGCCTGGAGTCAAGGGGGAGCCCCTGAAGCTTTCTTT. Translated: CAWSQGGAPEAFF.

The J gene is TRBJ1-1, the V gene TRBV27, with 9 positions matching TRBD1. The CDR3 has 14 residues. Germline CDR1 MNHEY, CDR2 SMNVEV (reference sequence). The trim removed 6 bases at V and 1 base at J, leaving 3 bases unmatched. The CDR3 bases are TGTGCCAGCAGCGGGACAGGGAGGAACACTGAAGCTTTCTTT. This translates into CASSGTGRNTEAFF.

In this sample, this clone turned up once. V usage is TRBV13 and J usage is TRBJ2-7; 7 bases are shared with TRBD1. This CDR3 spans 17 amino acids. Germline V lookup: CDR1 PRHDT, CDR2 FYEKMQ (reference sequence). With V trimmed by 2 bases and J by 7 bases, 17 bases remained unmatched. The CDR3, as DNA: TGTGCCAGCAGCTTATCCCGCGCGACAGGGCTAATGGGGGAGCAGTACTTC. Protein: CASSLSRATGLMGEQYF. The whole variable domain, filled in from reference TRBV13 and TRBJ2-7, reads AAGVIQSPRHLIKEKRETATLKCYPIPRHDTVYWYQQGPGQDPQFLISFYEKMQSDKGSIPDRFSAQQFSDYHSELNMSSLELGDSALYFCASSLSRATGLMGEQYFGPGTRLTVT.

The J gene is TRBJ2-1, the V gene TRBV27, with D possibly matching TRBD2 (5 bases). The CDR3 spans 13 residues. From germline, CDR1 is MNHEY and CDR2 SMNVEV (reference sequence). The V end lost 4 bases, the J end lost 5 bases, and 9 bases lay between the germline ends. In DNA, the CDR3 is TGTGCCAGCAGTTACGAGACTAACAATGAGCAGTTCTTC. Its protein product is CASSYETNNEQFF.

The genes are TRBV5-4 and TRBJ2-3, with 8 bases fitting TRBD2. The CDR3 is 19 amino acids. Trimming cost V 4 bases and J 2 bases; bases outside gene matches: 18. In germline, CDR1 is SGHNT, CDR2 YYREEE (reference sequence). The CDR3: CASSKEGLAGIEDTDTQYF. CDR3 bases: TGTGCCAGCAGCAAAGAAGGACTAGCTGGAATAGAGGACACAGATACGCAGTATTTT. The whole variable domain, filled in from reference TRBV5-4 and TRBJ2-3, reads ETGVTQSPTHLIKTRGQQVTLRCSSQSGHNTVSWYQQALGQGPQFIFQYYREEENGRGNFPPRFSGLQFPNYSSELNVNALELDDSALYLCASSKEGLAGIEDTDTQYFGPGTRLTVL.

The chain is built from TRBV25-1 and TRBJ2-3, with 7 bases lining up with TRBD1. The CDR3 extends over 17 amino acids. V gave up 6 bases and J gave up 0 bases; unmatched junction bases: 12. CDR1 MGHDK and CDR2 SYGVNS come from the germline V gene. The CDR3 nucleotides are TGTGCCAGCAGAGCCCCTATAACAGGGGAGAGCACAGATACGCAGTATTTT. It translates to CASRAPITGESTDTQYF.

The CDR3 loop is CASSGTDSPMDTQYF. CDR3 nucleotide sequence: TGTGCCAGCAGTGGGACCGACAGTCCCATGGATACGCAGTATTTT. The V gene is TRBV2, the J gene TRBJ2-3; perhaps TRBD1 as D (5 bases). This CDR3 spans 15 amino acids. V was shortened by 4 bases and J by 6 bases, with 17 bases between the two germline ends. Germline V gene data show CDR1 as SNHLY and CDR2 as FYNNEI.